The 18 T cell receptor beta chains below were found in one sample sequenced in a study of beta chain features in type 1 diabetes listed by TCRdb under 2018. Receptor libraries were prepared by the immunoSEQ multiplex PCR assay. The entire amount of isolated RNA was reverse transcribed using the High Capacity cDNA Reverse Transcription Kit, so the sequenced TCRB transcripts were expressed ones. Held by TCRdb, this immuneACCESS table contains in-frame sequences only and omits some clones. Under half of the omission traces to an unresolved V gene where checked; the cause of the rest is unknown. Within this sample are hundreds of thousands of clones, with about 29% of them counted one time only. The ten largest clones represent around 0.065% of the sample. Sequenced material: naive CD4+ T cells from blood. The sample's cell subset or site, from its label and the paper: true naive CD4+ T cells. These receptors were obtained from a man between 18 and 29 years old in good health.

This chain connects TRBV4-2 to TRBJ2-1; 9 bases map to TRBD1. The germline CDR1 and CDR2 sequences are LGHNA and YNFKEQ. This CDR3 has 16 residues. The V gene end was trimmed by 2 bases and the J gene end by 2 bases; junction bases not matched to a gene: 4. CDR3 protein: CASSQRRDRAYNEQFF. CDR3 sequence (DNA): TGTGCCAGCAGCCAACGCCGGGACAGGGCCTACAATGAGCAGTTCTTC.

The J gene is TRBJ2-1, the V gene TRBV19; 10 bases map to TRBD2. Germline-derived CDR1 and CDR2 are LNHDA and SQIVND (reference sequence). This CDR3 is 14 amino acids long. V was clipped by 4 bases and J by 8 bases; unmatched bases: 5. The CDR3 DNA follows: TGTGCCAGTAGTAGAGCGGGAGGGCCCGATGAGCAGTTCTTC. Protein sequence: CASSRAGGPDEQFF.

This CDR3 reads CSVEVGSRQAFF. CDR3 sequence (DNA): TGCAGCGTTGAAGTAGGCTCTCGACAAGCTTTCTTT. The J gene is TRBJ1-1, the V gene TRBV29-1; D gene uncertain. Germline assignment: CDR1 SQVTM and CDR2 ANQGSEA. The length of the CDR3 is 12 residues. Trimming cost V 1 base and J 9 bases, with 12 bases left between them. The full variable domain, completed using reference TRBV29-1 and TRBJ1-1, is SAVISQKPSRDICQRGTSLTIQCQVDSQVTMMFWYRQQPGQSLTLIATANQGSEATYESGFVIDKFPISRPNLTFSTLTVSNMSPEDSSIYLCSVEVGSRQAFFGQGTRLTVV.

This clone was counted only a few times. The V and J genes are TRBV7-6 and TRBJ2-1, with TRBD2 matching over 9 bases. The CDR3 contains 20 residues. V lost 0 bases to trimming and J lost 0 bases; unmatched junction nucleotides: 12. Germline V gene sequence: CDR1 SGHVS, CDR2 FNYEAQ. The CDR3 nucleotides are TGTGCCAGCAGCTTAGCGCTGGCGGGAGGGCCTCGGAGCTCCTACAATGAGCAGTTCTTC. Residues: CASSLALAGGPRSSYNEQFF.

This clone was found a few times. The chain has TRBV30 and TRBJ2-7; 12 bases are shared with TRBD1. Per germline, CDR1 GTSNPN and CDR2 SVGIG (reference sequence). The CDR3 loop spans 13 amino acids. V lost 2 bases and J lost 11; bases outside the gene matches: 7. The DNA of the CDR3 is TGTGCCTGGAGTACGGGACAGGGGGCCTCGGAGTACTTC. Encoded protein: CAWSTGQGASEYF.

This clone has more than one count but fewer than ten. V and J are TRBV6-1 and TRBJ2-1, with D perhaps matching TRBD1 (6 bases). V was trimmed by 5 bases and J by 7 bases, leaving 15 bases between them. This CDR3 has 14 amino acids. Germline CDR1 MNHNS, CDR2 SASEGT. The CDR3 nucleotides read TGTGCCAGCAGTCGCAGGGGAGTTGGGAATGAGCAGTTCTTC. Protein product: CASSRRGVGNEQFF.

V is TRBV25-1 and J is TRBJ2-7; D unresolved. V gave up 2 bases and J gave up 3 bases, with 14 bases separating them. This CDR3 region has 15 residues. Per the germline V gene, CDR1 is MGHDK and CDR2 is SYGVNS. The CDR3, as DNA: TGTGCCAGCAGTGAAAGTCGTGGCGCAGGCTACGAGCAGTACTTC. Its protein product is CASSESRGAGYEQYF.

The rearrangement uses TRBV7-2 and TRBJ2-3, with D tentatively TRBD1 or TRBD2 (5 bases each). Trimming cost V 2 bases and J 5 bases, with 17 bases left between them. The CDR3 covers 16 residues. In germline, CDR1 is SGHTA, CDR2 FQGNSA. The CDR3 region is CASSLYGGAWEDTQYF. The CDR3, as DNA: TGTGCCAGCAGCTTATATGGGGGAGCGTGGGAAGATACGCAGTATTTT.

This clone has just a few counts. This chain connects TRBV7-8 to TRBJ2-7; TRBD2 is a possible D gene (5 bases). This CDR3 comprises 15 residues. The ends were cut back, 1 base at V and 7 bases at J, with 17 bases in the middle. Germline V gene data show CDR1 as SGHVS and CDR2 as FQNEAQ. The CDR3 protein is CASSLVKELTGEQYF. CDR3 sequence (DNA): TGTGCCAGCAGCTTAGTAAAGGAGTTGACGGGGGAGCAGTACTTC.

V is TRBV9 and J is TRBJ2-1; TRBD2 is a possible D gene (6 bases). Germline CDR1 and CDR2: SGDLS and YYNGEE. The V and J ends lost 2 bases and 1 base respectively, with 13 bases between them. This CDR3 is built from 16 residues. CDR3 amino acids: CASSVDGRGSYNEQFF. The CDR3, as DNA: TGTGCCAGCAGCGTCGACGGTCGGGGGTCCTACAATGAGCAGTTCTTC. The whole variable domain, remainder taken from reference TRBV9 and TRBJ2-1, is DSGVTQTPKHLITATGQRVTLRCSPRSGDLSVYWYQQSLDQGLQFLIQYYNGEERAKGNILERFSAQQFPDLHSELNLSSLELGDSALYFCASSVDGRGSYNEQFFGPGTRLTVL.

This clone was counted only a few times. The rearrangement links TRBV4-1 to TRBJ1-4; D is possibly TRBD1 (6 bases). This CDR3 comprises 15 residues. V lost 4 bases and J 0 bases, leaving 9 bases between the germline ends. CDR1 is MGHRA and CDR2 is YSYEKL in the germline V gene. CDR3 bases: TGCGCCAGCAGCCCTCGGACAGCAACTAATGAAAAACTGTTTTTT. Its protein is CASSPRTATNEKLFF.

This clone has more than one count but fewer than ten. The V gene is TRBV7-9, the J gene TRBJ2-1; TRBD2 aligns across 11 bases. This CDR3 region has 16 residues. Trimming at V came to 1 base and at J to 6 bases, leaving 5 bases not matched to a gene. Germline assignment: CDR1 SEHNR and CDR2 FQNEAQ (reference sequence). The CDR3 sequence is CASSLGSGLAGNEQFF. In DNA, the CDR3 is TGTGCCAGCAGCTTAGGTTCCGGACTAGCGGGCAATGAGCAGTTCTTC. The full variable domain, with the rest looked up from reference TRBV7-9 and TRBJ2-1, is DTGVSQNPRHKITKRGQNVTFRCDPISEHNRLYWYRQTLGQGPEFLTYFQNEAQLEKSRLLSDRFSAERPKGSFSTLEIQRTEQGDSAMYLCASSLGSGLAGNEQFFGPGTRLTVL.

The V and J genes are TRBV2 and TRBJ2-5; D remains unclear. From germline, CDR1 is SNHLY and CDR2 FYNNEI. CDR3 size: 14 residues. V was pared by 2 bases and J by 2 bases, with 9 bases between. This chain's CDR3 is CASSERSIQETQYF. Here the CDR3 DNA reads TGTGCCAGCAGTGAAAGGTCGATTCAAGAGACCCAGTACTTC.

The chain carries TRBV30 and TRBJ1-2, with TRBD1 matching over 10 bases. CDR1 and CDR2 from the germline V gene are GTSNPN and SVGIG (reference sequence). The CDR3 runs 15 residues. Losses at the gene ends were 1 base for V and 2 bases for J; bases not matched to a gene: 4. The CDR3 coding sequence is TGTGCCTGGAGTGCCTCGACAGGGGGCAACTATGGCTACACCTTC. Translating it yields CAWSASTGGNYGYTF.

Concerning this clone: Other DNA variants within this sample encode the same CDR3. V usage is TRBV30 and J usage is TRBJ2-6; D remains ambiguous. This CDR3 region has 13 residues. CDR1 and CDR2 (germline): GTSNPN, SVGIG (reference sequence). V shed 5 bases and J shed 0 bases, with 5 bases lying between them. CDR3 nucleotides: TGTGCCTGGCGTAGCTCTGGGGCCAACGTCCTGACTTTC. This codes for CAWRSSGANVLTF. Complete variable domain (other parts from reference TRBV30 and TRBJ2-6): SQTIHQWPATLVQPVGSPLSLECTVEGTSNPNLYWYRQAAGRGLQLLFYSVGIGQISSEVPQNLSASRPQDRQFILSSKKLLLSDSGFYLCAWRSSGANVLTFGAGSRLTVL.

In regard to this clone: The identical CDR3 is also encoded by other nucleotide sequences in the sample. V usage is TRBV9 and J usage is TRBJ2-5; 7 bases agree with TRBD1. V shed 4 bases, J shed 1 base, and the junction held 4 bases outside the gene matches. Germline V gene sequence: CDR1 SGDLS, CDR2 YYNGEE. CDR3 size: 14 residues. CDR3 coding DNA: TGTGCCAGCAGCTTACAGGGGCTCCAAGAGACCCAGTACTTC. Protein sequence: CASSLQGLQETQYF.

The chain is built from TRBV6-1 and TRBJ2-1, with 7 bases that match TRBD1. After removal of 5 bases from V and 13 bases from J, the junction contained 5 bases not matched to a gene. Germline CDR1 is MNHNS and CDR2 is SASEGT. This CDR3 comprises 11 residues. The CDR3 DNA is TGTGCCAGCAGTCTGACAGGGAAACAGTTCTTC. Translating it yields CASSLTGKQFF.

The chain combines TRBV10-3 with TRBJ2-1; no firm D call. Looked up from germline, CDR1 is ENHRY and CDR2 is SYGVKD. The CDR3 runs 14 residues. V dropped 7 bases and J dropped 2 bases, with 12 bases sitting between them. This CDR3 is CAITSASPYNEQFF. CDR3 coding DNA: TGTGCCATCACCTCTGCCAGTCCCTACAATGAGCAGTTCTTC.